The entry below gives a single TCR beta chain sequence along with its context. The table came from immunoSEQ multiplex PCR; TCRdb's copy has only in-frame clones and leaves some out. The sample has about 150,000 clones; approximately 84% are singletons. The CDR3 length is 14 residues. V lost 7 bases to trimming and J lost 8 bases, with 20 bases between them. Germline V gene data show CDR1 as MNHEY and CDR2 as SVGAGI. The data belong to a study of blood T cell repertoires in COVID-19. Across the whole study: Acute and convalescent COVID-19 samples came from the United States, Italy and Spain.

The chain recombines TRBV6-5 with TRBJ1-2; D might be TRBD1 (5 bases). What was sequenced was peripheral blood. The sequence was collected from a woman aged 55 to 70 with COVID-19, enrolled during active disease. CDR3 region: CASIREGIYDGYTF. The CDR3 DNA sequence: TGTGCCAGCATTCGGGAGGGGATATACGACGGCTACACCTTC.